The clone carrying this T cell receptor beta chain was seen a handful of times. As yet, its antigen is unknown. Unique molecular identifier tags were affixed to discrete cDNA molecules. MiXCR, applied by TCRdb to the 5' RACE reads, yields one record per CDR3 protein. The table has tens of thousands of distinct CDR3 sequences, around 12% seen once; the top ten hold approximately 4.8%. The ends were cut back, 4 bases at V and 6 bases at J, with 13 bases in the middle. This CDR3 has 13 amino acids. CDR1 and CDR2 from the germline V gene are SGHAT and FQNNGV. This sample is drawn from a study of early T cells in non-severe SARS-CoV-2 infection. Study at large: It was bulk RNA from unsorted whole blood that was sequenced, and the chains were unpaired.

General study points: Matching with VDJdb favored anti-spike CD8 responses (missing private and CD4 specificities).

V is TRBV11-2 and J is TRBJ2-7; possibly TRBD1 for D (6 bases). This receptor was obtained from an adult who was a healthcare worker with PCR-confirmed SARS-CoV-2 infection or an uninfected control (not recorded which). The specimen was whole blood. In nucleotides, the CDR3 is TGTGCCAGCAGCTATACAGGGATCAGCGAGCAGTACTTC. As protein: CASSYTGISEQYF.